The 12 T cell receptor beta chains below were found in one sample sequenced in a study of T cell clusters in autoimmune cytopenias. TRB amplification used roughly 250 ng of peripheral blood genomic DNA. One tube held mixed TRB-A and TRB-B primer pools for touch-down PCR. TCRdb reprocessed the multiplex PCR reads, with one entry per CDR3 protein and no DNA. Recorded for this sample: about 6,300 distinct CDR3 sequences. This sample was shared with a second study, whose subject was T cell repertoires in aging, cancer and after chemotherapy.

Specimen: peripheral blood. Receptor source: a human donor in good health.

By frequency, this clonotype registers medium-sized. The CDR3 loop is CASSIDSGATYEQYF. The genes are TRBV19 and TRBJ2-7; TCRdb reports TRBD1, a call that lacks DNA to check it against. CDR3 length equals 15 residues. Per germline, CDR1 LNHDA and CDR2 SQIVND (reference sequence).

This sequence joins TRBV13 and TRBJ2-2. Germline-derived CDR1 and CDR2 are PRHDT and FYEKMQ (reference sequence). This CDR3 region has 15 residues. The CDR3 protein is CASSLVQVHTGELFF.

Considering frequency, this clonotype is medium-sized. V is TRBV19 and J is TRBJ2-4; with no DNA, the TCRdb D assignment of TRBD1 cannot be verified. Germline CDR1 is LNHDA and CDR2 is SQIVND (reference sequence). There are 15 residues in the CDR3. This CDR3 reads CASSTTLIAKNIQYF.

By frequency, this clonotype registers medium-sized. The genes are TRBV19 and TRBJ2-7; TCRdb lists TRBD1, though no DNA is available to test this call. The CDR3 is 13 amino acids. The germline gives CDR1 LNHDA, CDR2 SQIVND (reference sequence). The CDR3 spells CASSIYRGEEQYF.

The chain combines TRBV19 with TRBJ1-5. This CDR3 spans 15 amino acids. CDR1 is LNHDA and CDR2 is SQIVND in the germline V gene (reference sequence). CDR3 amino acids: CASSLGVHSNQPQHF. Full variable domain (outside the CDR3, taken from reference TRBV19 and TRBJ1-5): DGGITQSPKYLFRKEGQNVTLSCEQNLNHDAMYWYRQDPGQGLRLIYYSQIVNDFQKGDIAEGYSVSREKKESFPLTVTSAQKNPTAFYLCASSLGVHSNQPQHFGDGTRLSIL.

This clonotype is labeled medium-sized based on frequency. V usage is TRBV19 and J usage is TRBJ2-1; lacking DNA, the TRBD1 call made by TCRdb goes unchecked. The length of the CDR3 is 15 residues. Germline-derived CDR1 and CDR2 are LNHDA and SQIVND (reference sequence). CDR3 residues: CASIPFAGATYEQFF.

Judged by frequency, this clonotype is medium-sized. CDR3 region: CATSRVTDSEKLFF. This rearrangement joins TRBV15 to TRBJ1-4. There are 14 residues in the CDR3. Germline lookup yields CDR1 LNHNV and CDR2 YYDKDF (reference sequence).

The chain recombines TRBV19 with TRBJ1-6. The germline CDR1 and CDR2 sequences are LNHDA and SQIVND (reference sequence). This CDR3 has 12 residues. The CDR3 sequence is CASSYSDSPLHF.

This clonotype registers medium-sized by frequency. The chain is built from TRBV6-2 or TRBV6-3 and TRBJ2-7; the D call from TCRdb, TRBD1, cannot be confirmed without DNA. Germline V CDR1 and CDR2: MNHEY, SVGEGT. The CDR3 spans 18 residues. Here the CDR3 reads CASSYGGWGRGSSYEQYF.

The J gene is TRBJ1-1, the V gene TRBV19. CDR1 is LNHDA and CDR2 is SQIVND in the germline V gene (reference sequence). This CDR3 contains 12 residues. CDR3: CASKDRVTEAFF.

This clonotype registers medium-sized by frequency. This chain connects TRBV6-2 or TRBV6-3 to TRBJ1-5; TCRdb's D gene call, TRBD1, goes unchecked for lack of DNA. The CDR3 spans 14 residues. The V gene's germline CDR1 is MNHEY and CDR2 SVGEGT. This chain's CDR3 is CASAPQGSYQPQHF.

Judged by frequency, this clonotype is medium-sized. The rearrangement links TRBV6-1 to TRBJ1-5; absent DNA, TCRdb's TRBD1 call cannot be checked. Germline-derived CDR1 and CDR2 are MNHNS and SASEGT. The CDR3 runs to 13 residues. Here the CDR3 reads CASSGGGYQPQHF.